This TCR beta chain comes out of a study of shared T cell receptors in the human thymus. Profiled with immunoSEQ multiplex PCR; TCRdb holds only in-frame clones, not every one. The table includes some 760,000 clones, roughly 85% detected once. Germline assignment: CDR1 MDHEN and CDR2 SYDVKM. This CDR3 has 16 residues. V lost 4 bases and J lost 4, with 19 bases in between. This sample was also put to use in a study of human thymus T cells. That paper states: All donors were healthy Finnish infants who were undergoing corrective surgery to treat congenital heart defects. Resections obtained during corrective heart surgery supplied the thymus tissue. Thymic and blood repertoires appeared to carry a bias in their V and J gene usage. Related studies found that unrelated individuals share highly overlapping thymic repertoires.

Sequenced sample: thymocytes. The source is a girl in the first two years of life with a congenital heart defect. The chain joins TRBV28 to TRBJ1-2, with D unclear. The CDR3 here is CASSYDGEMPVYGYTF. In DNA, the CDR3 is TGTGCCAGCAGTTACGATGGGGAGATGCCAGTCTATGGCTACACCTTC.